A single sample gave rise to the 32 T cell receptor beta chains below, sequenced in a study of Tregs in tolerant kidney transplant recipients. Produced via immunoSEQ multiplex PCR; TCRdb's table is partial and in-frame only. The data contain about 44,000 clones, 95% of them singletons. Their cognate antigens are unknown. Sequencing used Tregs from blood cultured with allogeneic cells. These receptor sequences come from a human donor in good health.

This chain connects TRBV7-9 to TRBJ1-2; D gene uncertain. V dropped 5 bases and J dropped 3 bases, with 19 bases sitting between them. Germline CDR1 SEHNR, CDR2 FQNEAQ (reference sequence). This CDR3 is built from 16 residues. The DNA of the CDR3 is TGTGCCAGCAGCCCTCGGGTGTCCCCTTATGACTATGGCTACACCTTC. This encodes CASSPRVSPYDYGYTF.

This chain joins TRBV6-6 and TRBJ1-5; no clear D gene. There are 12 residues in the CDR3. Germline CDR1 and CDR2: MNHNY and SVGAGI (reference sequence). With 6 bases removed from V and 7 bases from J, the gap between germline ends came to 10 bases. CDR3 nucleotides: TGTGCCAGCAGCAACAGAGGACAGCCCCAGCATTTT. Residues: CASSNRGQPQHF.

V usage is TRBV5-1 and J usage is TRBJ2-7; 8 nucleotides match TRBD1. The junction had 15 bases not matched to a gene; V was cut back by 1 base and J by 3 bases. The CDR3 length is 18 residues. Germline V gene data show CDR1 as SGHRS and CDR2 as YFSETQ. This CDR3 is CASSLYPERTGRLYEQYF. Here the CDR3 DNA reads TGCGCCAGCAGCTTGTATCCGGAAAGGACAGGGAGGCTCTACGAGCAGTACTTC.

This clone is a singleton in its sample. The chain has TRBV7-9 and TRBJ2-1, with 11 nucleotides matching TRBD2. The CDR3 has 17 amino acids. The germline CDR1 and CDR2 sequences are SEHNR and FQNEAQ (reference sequence). V lost 5 bases to trimming and J lost 3 bases; unmatched junction nucleotides: 9. CDR3 coding DNA: TGTGCCAGCAGCCCCCGCGGGACTAGCGGAAACTACAATGAGCAGTTCTTC. This encodes CASSPRGTSGNYNEQFF.

This chain uses TRBV27 with TRBJ2-2; D remains ambiguous. Trimming shortened V by 3 bases and J by 7 bases, and 3 bases separated the two germline ends. Germline V gene lookup returns CDR1 MNHEY and CDR2 SMNVEV (reference sequence). There are 11 residues in the CDR3. The DNA for the CDR3 is TGTGCCAGCAGTTTGTACGGGGAGCTGTTTTTT. Its protein product is CASSLYGELFF.

A single count supports this clone. The J gene is TRBJ1-1, the V gene TRBV10-2; 7 positions match TRBD1. V trimming: 6 bases; J trimming: 3 bases; junction bases outside the gene matches: 7. Germline V gives CDR1 WSHSY, CDR2 SAAADI. The CDR3 is 14 residues long. The CDR3 DNA follows: TGCGCCAGCAGACCCCGGGACAGATACACTGAAGCTTTCTTT. Translating gives CASRPRDRYTEAFF.

The chain uses TRBV6-1 and TRBJ1-5; D gene unclear. The CDR3 has 15 residues. With 3 bases removed from V and 6 bases from J, the gap between germline ends came to 15 bases. Germline CDR1 is MNHNS and CDR2 is SASEGT. CDR3 amino acids: CASSDLWLRVQPQHF. DNA of the CDR3: TGTGCCAGCAGTGATCTTTGGTTACGAGTTCAGCCCCAGCATTTT.

J is TRBJ2-5 and V is TRBV6-6; D unclear. V lost 5 bases to trimming and J lost 5 bases, with 9 bases between them. The CDR3 sequence is 12 residues long. CDR1 MNHNY and CDR2 SVGAGI come from the germline V gene (reference sequence). The CDR3 loop is CASSRPTETQYF. The DNA of the CDR3 is TGTGCCAGCAGTCGCCCGACTGAGACCCAGTACTTC.

This chain joins TRBV7-9 and TRBJ2-7; 9 bases are shared with TRBD2. V trimming: 5 bases; J trimming: 5 bases; junction bases outside the gene matches: 10. The CDR3 contains 15 residues. The germline gives CDR1 SEHNR, CDR2 FQNEAQ (reference sequence). The CDR3 region has the DNA TGTGCCAGCAGCACACCGGGACTAGCAAAACACGAGCAGTACTTC. Translation gives CASSTPGLAKHEQYF.

The genes are TRBV16 and TRBJ2-2; D might be TRBD1 (5 bases). Deletions cut 3 bases from V and 5 bases from J, with 13 bases between. CDR3 length: 15 residues. Germline CDR1 is KGHSY and CDR2 is FQNENV. The CDR3 bases are TGTGCCAGCAGCCATGAGGCAGGGTTAACCGGGGAGCTGTTTTTT. Translated: CASSHEAGLTGELFF.

The rearrangement joins TRBV7-7 to TRBJ2-1; D may match TRBD1 or TRBD2 (5 bases each). V was shortened by 5 bases and J by 5 bases, with 13 bases between the two germline ends. Per the germline V gene, CDR1 is SSHAT and CDR2 is FNYEAQ (reference sequence). The CDR3 runs to 14 residues. CDR3 in DNA: TGTGCCAGCAGCCCCCCGGGGCGAGACAATGAGCAGTTCTTC. It is translated as CASSPPGRDNEQFF.

The chain links TRBV7-6 to TRBJ1-2; 7 bases are a match to TRBD1. Germline V gene sequence: CDR1 SGHVS, CDR2 FNYEAQ. Unmatched junction bases numbered 7, after V lost 5 bases and J lost 4 bases. The CDR3 covers 14 residues. This CDR3 reads CASSPPGGAYGYTF. In DNA form, the CDR3 reads TGTGCCAGCAGCCCTCCAGGGGGGGCCTATGGCTACACCTTC.

The genes are TRBV5-1 and TRBJ1-2; 7 bases agree with TRBD1. Germline loops: CDR1 SGHRS, CDR2 YFSETQ. With 2 bases clipped from V and 4 bases from J, the junction kept 8 bases outside the gene matches. This CDR3 has 15 amino acids. CDR3 in DNA: TGCGCCAGCAGCTTCGGGGTCGGGACAGCCTATGGCTACACCTTC. Amino acids: CASSFGVGTAYGYTF.

The CDR3 region is CASSPLTGASYEQYF. CDR3 sequence (DNA): TGTGCCAGCTCACCATTGACAGGGGCCTCCTACGAGCAGTACTTC. V is TRBV18 and J is TRBJ2-7, with 8 nucleotides matching TRBD1. The trim removed 2 bases at V and 0 bases at J, leaving 3 bases unmatched. The CDR3 extends over 15 amino acids. CDR1 and CDR2 (germline): KGHSH, LQKENI. The entire variable domain, with the rest obtained from reference TRBV18 and TRBJ2-7, is as follows: NAGVMQNPRHLVRRRGQEARLRCSPMKGHSHVYWYRQLPEEGLKFMVYLQKENIIDESGMPKERFSAEFPKEGPSILRIQQVVRGDSAAYFCASSPLTGASYEQYFGPGTRLTVT.

The CDR3 bases are TGTGCCAGCTCACTGCTCAGACTGGGCCAAACCGGGGAGCTGTTTTTT. Protein: CASSLLRLGQTGELFF. The chain combines TRBV18 with TRBJ2-2; D uncertain. CDR3 length: 16 amino acids. Germline values: CDR1 KGHSH, CDR2 LQKENI. V was shortened by 4 bases and J by 5 bases, with 17 bases between the two germline ends.

This clone was recorded once. This rearrangement joins TRBV6-1 to TRBJ1-5, with TRBD1 as a possible D gene (5 bases). Trimming pared 0 bases from V and 4 bases from J, leaving 13 bases between. The CDR3 spans 16 residues. The germline CDR1 and CDR2 sequences are MNHNS and SASEGT. CDR3 sequence reads: CASSEARHWGNQPQHF. The CDR3, as DNA: TGTGCCAGCAGTGAAGCGAGGCACTGGGGGAATCAGCCCCAGCATTTT.

V is TRBV5-4 and J is TRBJ1-2; D perhaps matches TRBD1 (6 bases). The V gene lost 0 bases and the J gene lost 6 bases, with 21 bases spanning the gap. The CDR3 has 17 amino acids. CDR1 and CDR2 (germline): SGHNT, YYREEE (reference sequence). The CDR3 DNA is TGTGCCAGCAGCTTGGCCCAGTTTCGGGGGGCGAGGAATGGCTACACCTTC. Its translation is CASSLAQFRGARNGYTF.

J is TRBJ2-7 and V is TRBV6-5, with D possibly TRBD1 on 5 matching bases. V shed 4 bases and J shed 2 bases, with 12 bases lying between them. CDR1 is MNHEY and CDR2 is SVGAGI in the germline V gene. The length of the CDR3 is 14 residues. DNA of the CDR3: TGTGCCAGCAGTTTTCGACAGAGAACCTACGAGCAGTACTTC. Protein sequence: CASSFRQRTYEQYF.

The V gene is TRBV18, the J gene TRBJ1-4, with 8 bases fitting TRBD1. This CDR3 is built from 14 residues. The V segment lost 2 bases and the J segment 7 bases; nucleotides outside the gene matches: 3. Germline V lookup: CDR1 KGHSH, CDR2 LQKENI. For the CDR3, the DNA is TGTGCCAGCTCACCATCCGGACAGGGTGAAAAACTGTTTTTT. It codes for CASSPSGQGEKLFF.

The J gene is TRBJ1-4, the V gene TRBV4-1; tentatively, D is TRBD1 (5 bases). The CDR3 is 16 amino acids. Trimming stripped 2 bases from V and 0 bases from J, with 10 bases between. Germline CDR1 reads MGHRA; CDR2 reads YSYEKL. The CDR3 DNA is TGCGCCAGCAGCCAACCAGGGATTGCAACTAATGAAAAACTGTTTTTT. Its translation: CASSQPGIATNEKLFF.

The CDR3 spells CASSRAVSYEQYF. In DNA, the CDR3 is TGTGCCAGTAGTCGAGCGGTGTCCTACGAGCAGTACTTC. J is TRBJ2-7 and V is TRBV19; D may be TRBD2 (5 bases). Germline loops: CDR1 LNHDA, CDR2 SQIVND (reference sequence). V was cut by 5 bases and J by 1 base, with 9 bases left in between. This CDR3 region has 13 residues.

The chain couples TRBV27 to TRBJ1-3, with D hard to call. V was shortened by 7 bases and J by 0 bases, with 7 bases between the two germline ends. The CDR3 sequence is 13 residues long. Germline V CDR1 and CDR2: MNHEY, SMNVEV (reference sequence). The CDR3 here is CASKGLSGNTIYF. DNA for the CDR3: TGTGCCAGCAAAGGGCTCTCTGGAAACACCATATATTTT.

V gene TRBV5-4 combines with J gene TRBJ2-2, with 11 bases fitting TRBD2. The CDR3 covers 17 residues. V lost 4 bases to trimming and J lost 5 bases; unmatched junction nucleotides: 10. CDR1 is SGHNT and CDR2 is YYREEE in the germline V gene (reference sequence). CDR3 coding DNA: TGTGCCAGCAGCCCCGGAGGTAGCGGGAGGGTAACCGGGGAGCTGTTTTTT. It is translated as CASSPGGSGRVTGELFF.

J is TRBJ1-1 and V is TRBV18; 8 bases align to TRBD1. The CDR3 totals 15 residues. The germline gives CDR1 KGHSH, CDR2 LQKENI. After removal of 3 bases from V and 4 bases from J, the junction contained 7 bases not matched to a gene. As DNA, the CDR3 is TGTGCCAGCTCACCGGGCAGGGGGCCATCCACTGAAGCTTTCTTT. This sequence encodes CASSPGRGPSTEAFF.

The gene calls are TRBV6-1 and TRBJ2-7, with a weak D call TRBD2 (5 bases). The length of the CDR3 is 13 residues. Germline loops: CDR1 MNHNS, CDR2 SASEGT. The V end was cut by 7 bases, the J end by 0 bases, with 10 bases between. The CDR3 here is CASIEGNSYEQYF. The CDR3 DNA reads TGTGCCAGCATAGAGGGTAACTCCTACGAGCAGTACTTC.

The chain uses TRBV11-2 and TRBJ1-2; D perhaps matches TRBD1 (5 bases). Trimming removed 0 bases at V and 6 bases at J, with 17 bases between. CDR1 is SGHAT and CDR2 is FQNNGV in the germline V gene. The CDR3 is made up of 16 amino acids. The CDR3 sequence: CASSLDPEGTGNGYTF. CDR3 in DNA: TGTGCCAGCAGCTTAGATCCTGAAGGGACGGGAAATGGCTACACCTTC.

This chain's CDR3 is CASSSPSGYTDTQYF. In DNA, the CDR3 is TGCGCCAGCAGCTCCCCTAGCGGTTACACAGATACGCAGTATTTT. V is TRBV5-1 and J is TRBJ2-3, with 7 nucleotides matching TRBD2. The CDR3 runs 15 residues. V shed 3 bases, J shed 2 bases, and the junction held 6 bases outside the gene matches. Looked up from germline, CDR1 is SGHRS and CDR2 is YFSETQ.

This rearrangement joins TRBV18 to TRBJ2-2, with TRBD1 matching 11 bases. Unmatched junction bases numbered 2, after V lost 3 bases and J lost 5 bases. The CDR3 totals 15 residues. CDR1 is KGHSH and CDR2 is LQKENI in the germline V gene. In DNA form, the CDR3 reads TGTGCCAGCTCACCGGACAGGGGGCTTACCGGGGAGCTGTTTTTT. It encodes CASSPDRGLTGELFF.

The genes are TRBV5-1 and TRBJ1-4; D not resolved. The V gene lost 4 bases and the J gene lost 8 bases, with 12 bases spanning the gap. This CDR3 is built from 13 residues. The germline V gene encodes CDR1 SGHRS and CDR2 YFSETQ. The CDR3 reads CASSGEYREKLFF. Here the CDR3 DNA reads TGCGCCAGCAGCGGGGAGTATCGGGAAAAACTGTTTTTT.

The chain combines TRBV15 with TRBJ2-7; 7 nucleotides line up with TRBD2. The CDR3 loop spans 16 amino acids. V gave up 0 bases and J gave up 2 bases; unmatched junction bases: 7. The germline V gene has CDR1 LNHNV and CDR2 YYDKDF (reference sequence). CDR3 region: CATSREGSGRTYEQYF. The CDR3 DNA sequence: TGTGCCACCAGCAGAGAAGGTAGCGGGCGTACCTACGAGCAGTACTTC.

The chain joins TRBV5-6 to TRBJ2-7, with no clear D. This CDR3 has 12 residues. The ends were cut back, 0 bases at V and 4 bases at J, with 5 bases in the middle. Germline V gives CDR1 SGHDT, CDR2 YYEEEE. The CDR3 DNA reads TGTGCCAGCAGCTTGGGTGGGTACGAGCAGTACTTC. Translating it yields CASSLGGYEQYF.

The genes are TRBV5-6 and TRBJ1-2; a weak D match, TRBD1 (5 bases). Germline lookup yields CDR1 SGHDT and CDR2 YYEEEE. Trimming left V 3 bases short and J 2 bases short, with 5 bases between. The CDR3 is 12 amino acids. The CDR3 DNA is TGTGCCAGCAGCTGGGGGAACTATGGCTACACCTTC. It is translated as CASSWGNYGYTF.